The 21 T cell receptor beta chains given below trace back to one sample, sequenced in a study of blood T cells in healthy people across ages. A second PCR, run for about 7 to 11 cycles, used a sample-barcoded 5' primer plus a J-beta primer mix. MiXCR, applied by TCRdb to the 5' RACE reads, yields one record per CDR3 protein. The sample holds 800,000 to 1,000,000 distinct CDR3 sequences; about 44% are singletons and the top ten take around an eighth. Sequenced sample: blood. The receptor set was obtained from a man aged 25-45 years in good health.

This clonotype was found once. A read error may produce the germline difference seen at one junction end. The gene calls are TRBV4-1 and TRBJ1-4; no clear D gene. CDR1 is MGHRA and CDR2 is YSYEKL in the germline V gene. The length of the CDR3 is 14 residues. As DNA, the CDR3 is TGCGCCAGCATCCAAGGGAGGCTTGGTGAAAAACTGTTTTTT. It is translated as CASIQGRLGEKLFF.

In this sample, this clonotype turned up many times. The V gene is TRBV7-2, the J gene TRBJ2-1; 11 positions match TRBD2. Per the germline V gene, CDR1 is SGHTA and CDR2 is FQGNSA. This CDR3 comprises 15 residues. With 3 bases clipped from V and 6 bases from J, the junction kept 4 bases outside the gene matches. In DNA, the CDR3 is TGTGCCAGCAGCTTTAGCGGGGGGGCTGGCAATGAGCAGTTCTTC. Its translation: CASSFSGGAGNEQFF.

The rearrangement uses TRBV3-1 and TRBJ2-5; a possible D gene is TRBD2 (6 bases). The germline V gene encodes CDR1 LGHDT and CDR2 YNNKEL (reference sequence). Trimming stripped 4 bases from V and 1 base from J, with 10 bases between. This CDR3 is built from 14 residues. CDR3 nucleotides: TGTGCCAGCAGCCTCTGGACTACCCAAGAGACCCAGTACTTC. Translated: CASSLWTTQETQYF.

This clonotype was detected many times. The CDR3: CASSLPLGTSGGRYQETQYF. CDR3 DNA sequence: TGTGCCAGCAGTTTGCCCCTCGGGACTAGCGGGGGACGTTACCAAGAGACCCAGTACTTC. The V gene is TRBV28, the J gene TRBJ2-5; 14 positions agree with TRBD2. Germline V gene lookup returns CDR1 MDHEN and CDR2 SYDVKM. The J segment lost 0 bases and the V segment lost 3 bases, leaving 12 bases of the junction unmatched. The CDR3 loop spans 20 amino acids. The whole variable domain, filled in from reference TRBV28 and TRBJ2-5, reads DVKVTQSSRYLVKRTGEKVFLECVQDMDHENMFWYRQDPGLGLRLIYFSYDVKMKEKGDIPEGYSVSREKKERFSLILESASTNQTSMYLCASSLPLGTSGGRYQETQYFGPGTRLLVL.

The V gene is TRBV20-1, the J gene TRBJ1-1, with D perhaps matching TRBD1 (6 bases). The CDR3 is made up of 15 amino acids. V was shortened by 1 base and J by 3 bases, with 15 bases between the two germline ends. Looked up from germline, CDR1 is DFQATT and CDR2 is SNEGSKA (reference sequence). The CDR3 DNA reads TGCAGTGCTAGAGTACCAGGGCCAGGGGACACTGAAGCTTTCTTT. This codes for CSARVPGPGDTEAFF.

The chain combines TRBV3-1 with TRBJ1-5; D call uncertain. CDR1 is LGHDT and CDR2 is YNNKEL in the germline V gene (reference sequence). V gave up 1 base and J gave up 4 bases, with 5 bases separating them. CDR3 length: 13 amino acids. CDR3 sequence: CASSQALNQPQHF. CDR3 DNA sequence: TGTGCCAGCAGCCAAGCCCTGAATCAGCCCCAGCATTTT.

The chain links TRBV12-3 or TRBV12-4 to TRBJ2-5, with a tentative D call TRBD1 (5 bases). This CDR3 has 14 amino acids. V gave up 5 bases and J gave up 5 bases, with 15 bases separating them. CDR3 coding DNA: TGTGCCAGCAGTCTAGGACACGGTTGGGAGACCCAGTACTTC. It yields the protein CASSLGHGWETQYF.

The chain recombines TRBV6-2 or TRBV6-3 with TRBJ2-5; D may correspond to TRBD1 or TRBD2 (6 bases each). The length of the CDR3 is 12 residues. CDR1 is MNHEY and CDR2 is SVGEGT in the germline V gene. Between the trimmed V and J ends, which lost 7 bases and 11 bases, there was a span of 17 bases. The CDR3 DNA reads as TGTGCCAGCAACCAGGGGAGGAATGAGCAGTACTTC. Amino acid sequence: CASNQGRNEQYF.

V and J are TRBV20-1 and TRBJ2-3; D may be TRBD2 (6 bases). V shed 0 bases and J shed 2 bases, with 9 bases lying between them. Germline lookup yields CDR1 DFQATT and CDR2 SNEGSKA (reference sequence). The CDR3 consists of 14 residues. CDR3 in amino acids: CSARDRGTTDTQYF. Here the CDR3 DNA reads TGCAGTGCTAGAGATCGGGGGACCACAGATACGCAGTATTTT.

V and J are TRBV7-2 and TRBJ1-4; D is ambiguous. V dropped 2 bases and J dropped 7 bases, with 14 bases sitting between them. The germline V gene has CDR1 SGHTA and CDR2 FQGNSA. The CDR3 has 15 residues. The CDR3, as DNA: TGTGCCAGCAGCTTATCTCTGATCCACGGTGAAAAACTGTTTTTT. Its protein product is CASSLSLIHGEKLFF.

The chain couples TRBV24-1 to TRBJ2-5; 7 nucleotides align to TRBD1. Germline V CDR1 and CDR2: KGHDR, SFDVKD. V was pared by 0 bases and J by 5 bases, with 8 bases of the junction left unmatched. CDR3 length: 16 residues. The CDR3 DNA sequence: TGTGCCACCAGTGATTTGAAGGGGGCGGTAGCCGAGACCCAGTACTTC. It yields the protein CATSDLKGAVAETQYF.

The V and J genes are TRBV4-1 and TRBJ2-7, with 9 bases lining up with TRBD1. The CDR3 length is 18 residues. V shed 0 bases and J 3 bases; nucleotides not matched to a gene: 12. Germline V gene data show CDR1 as MGHRA and CDR2 as YSYEKL. The CDR3 DNA reads TGCGCCAGCAGCCAAGATCAATCCCGGACAGGGGTGGGCTACGAGCAGTACTTC. Protein sequence: CASSQDQSRTGVGYEQYF.

As regards this clonotype: One end of the junction varies from germline; a read error may be responsible. This sequence joins TRBV3-1 and TRBJ2-5, with D hard to call. The CDR3 has 11 amino acids. Per the germline V gene, CDR1 is LGHDT and CDR2 is YNNKEL (reference sequence). CDR3 residues: CASSQAETQHF. In DNA form, the CDR3 reads TGTGCCAGCAGCCAAGCGGAGACCCAGCACTTC.

The genes are TRBV12-3 or TRBV12-4 and TRBJ2-5; 10 bases are shared with TRBD2. The trim removed 3 bases at V and 0 bases at J, leaving 16 bases unmatched. The CDR3 is 20 residues long. In nucleotides, the CDR3 is TGTGCCAGCAGTTTCGTTCTTCCACTAGCGGGGAGAGAGTACCAAGAGACCCAGTACTTC. Amino acid sequence: CASSFVLPLAGREYQETQYF.

This clonotype was seen at least ten times. The rearrangement links TRBV29-1 to TRBJ2-3; D is possibly TRBD1 (6 bases). CDR3 length: 11 residues. CDR1 is SQVTM, CDR2 ANQGSEA, per germline. Trimming pared 7 bases from V and 4 bases from J, leaving 9 bases between. The CDR3 nucleotides are TGCAGCGCCGAGGGGGCAGATACGCAGTATTTT. Protein: CSAEGADTQYF.

V is TRBV11-2 and J is TRBJ2-3; 9 nucleotides align to TRBD2. This CDR3 is 16 amino acids long. CDR1 is SGHAT, CDR2 FQNNGV, per germline. Trimming at V came to 3 bases and at J to 4 bases, leaving 8 bases not matched to a gene. CDR3 in DNA: TGTGCCAGCAGCTTCGGGGCGGGGGGGAGCGCAGATACGCAGTATTTT. It yields the protein CASSFGAGGSADTQYF.

This clonotype was seen ten or more times. V usage is TRBV14 and J usage is TRBJ1-1, with D possibly TRBD1 on 5 matching bases. V was trimmed by 4 bases and J by 0 bases, leaving 15 bases between them. The CDR3 is 16 residues long. CDR1 is SGHDN and CDR2 is FVKESK in the germline V gene. CDR3 protein: CASSRKPGTVNTEAFF. The CDR3 DNA reads as TGTGCCAGCAGCCGGAAACCCGGGACGGTGAACACTGAAGCTTTCTTT.

V and J are TRBV20-1 and TRBJ2-3; TRBD2 matches 9 bases. The CDR3 consists of 16 residues. Germline values: CDR1 DFQATT, CDR2 SNEGSKA (reference sequence). The J segment lost 1 base and the V segment lost 4 bases, leaving 9 bases of the junction unmatched. The CDR3 protein is CSANRPSGDRTDTQYF. The DNA for the CDR3 is TGCAGTGCTAACCGCCCTAGCGGGGACCGCACAGATACGCAGTATTTT.

This clonotype turned up a few times. CDR3: CASSPSGAYEQYF. CDR3 in DNA: TGTGCCAGCAGCCCCTCCGGGGCCTACGAGCAGTACTTC. The V and J genes are TRBV12-3 or TRBV12-4 and TRBJ2-7; D is possibly TRBD2 (5 bases). The CDR3 has 13 amino acids. V was clipped by 6 bases and J by 2 bases, with 11 bases between them.

The chain uses TRBV20-1 and TRBJ1-2, with 8 bases identical to TRBD1. J lost 7 bases, V lost 4 bases, and 11 bases had no gene match. This CDR3 is 14 amino acids long. Per germline, CDR1 DFQATT and CDR2 SNEGSKA (reference sequence). The CDR3 DNA follows: TGCAGTGCTACTCAGGGGGCACGTACGGGTGGCTACACCTTC. Protein sequence: CSATQGARTGGYTF.

In its sample, this clonotype was seen a few times. The genes are TRBV6-5 and TRBJ2-5; D possibly uses TRBD1 or TRBD2 (5 bases each). This CDR3 has 13 amino acids. Germline V gene data show CDR1 as MNHEY and CDR2 as SVGAGI. V was pared by 2 bases and J by 3 bases, with 7 bases between. CDR3: CASSYVGEETQYF. The DNA of the CDR3 is TGTGCCAGCAGTTACGTGGGGGAAGAGACCCAGTACTTC.